The TCR beta chain described here comes from a study of blood T cell repertoires in COVID-19. Across the study: COVID-19 samples collected from the United States, Italy and Spain covered acute and convalescent phases. PBMCs, B-cell-depleted T cells, or T cells provided the cDNA or gDNA that made up the material.

V lost 0 bases and J lost 7, with 10 bases in between. This CDR3 region has 13 residues. Germline lookup yields CDR1 LGHDT and CDR2 YNNKEL (reference sequence). Per the study methods: Reference gene primer amplification gave nucleated cell count estimates. Profiled with immunoSEQ multiplex PCR; TCRdb holds only in-frame clones, not every one. V and J calls plus clone size are reproduced from that table; the DNA served to infer D and trimming. The data show 95,000 to 150,000 clones, approximately 80% seen once. The sequencing sample was made of peripheral blood. This chain connects TRBV3-1 (or the pseudogene TRBV3-2) to TRBJ2-7; D is undetermined. This TCR derives from a man aged 40-49 years with active or convalescent COVID-19. This chain's CDR3 is CASSQDLGWEQYF. Written as DNA, the CDR3 is TGTGCCAGCAGCCAAGACCTAGGTTGGGAGCAGTACTTC.